The clone carrying this T cell receptor beta chain came up a few times. This entry comes from a study of blood T cells in healthy people across ages. With a J-beta primer mix and a sample-barcoded 5' primer, a second PCR ran about 6 to 11 cycles. TCRdb processed the 5' RACE reads anew with MiXCR; each CDR3 protein has one entry. The repertoire holds about 650,000 distinct CDR3 sequences, with about 30% as singletons. V dropped 4 bases and J dropped 9 bases, with 13 bases sitting between them. Germline V gives CDR1 MNHNS, CDR2 SASEGT. The CDR3 runs 14 residues. This clonotype was obtained from a woman of 80 years or more in good health. The chain carries TRBV6-1 and TRBJ1-6, with D perhaps TRBD1 (6 bases). The sequencing sample was made of blood. As DNA, the CDR3 is TGTGCCAGCAGTGCACAGGGTACAAGTTCACCCCTCCACTTT. It yields the protein CASSAQGTSSPLHF.